One and the same sample provided the 11 T cell receptor beta chains below, sequenced in a study of a mutant IDH1 vaccine in newly diagnosed glioma. For these TCRs, the target antigens are not known. The time point denotes: week 23, last vaccination. The vaccine gave 300 ug of a 20-mer mutant IDH1 peptide subcutaneously per dose. The protocol was immunoSEQ multiplex PCR, while the TCRdb copy is restricted to in-frame clones and leaves out a portion. The data hold around 56,000 clones, with about 81% observed a single time. The sample was PBMCs, taken from a glioma patient whose treatment included an IDH1 peptide vaccine. The receptors derive from a woman aged 40-49 years with glioma. Some clones in this sample may be carry-over from other donors' samples.

Here the CDR3 reads CASSFATTGPNVNTEAFF. In DNA, the CDR3 is TGCGCCAGCAGCTTCGCTACTACGGGACCAAACGTGAACACTGAAGCTTTCTTT. This chain connects TRBV4-1 to TRBJ1-1; D might be TRBD1 (5 bases). The V end lost 5 bases, the J end lost 0 bases, and 22 bases lay between the germline ends. The CDR3 spans 18 residues. Germline V gene lookup returns CDR1 MGHRA and CDR2 YSYEKL.

The chain has TRBV4-1 and TRBJ1-6; a possible D gene is TRBD1 (5 bases). V gave up 0 bases and J gave up 1 base, with 13 bases separating them. Germline V CDR1 and CDR2: MGHRA, YSYEKL. CDR3 size: 18 residues. CDR3 in amino acids: CASSQEEGTKSYNSPLHF. Written as DNA, the CDR3 is TGCGCCAGCAGCCAAGAAGAGGGGACTAAGTCCTATAATTCACCCCTCCACTTT.

The chain employs TRBV6-5 and TRBJ2-3; D unresolved. This CDR3 contains 15 residues. Trimming shortened V by 8 bases and J by 3 bases, and 18 bases separated the two germline ends. Germline CDR1 is MNHEY and CDR2 is SVGAGI. This CDR3 is CASLSGLSQTDTQYF. DNA of the CDR3: TGTGCCAGCTTATCGGGTCTATCCCAGACAGATACGCAGTATTTT.

J is TRBJ2-2 and V is TRBV2; D not certain. The CDR3 sequence is 16 residues long. V was cut by 7 bases and J by 1 base, with 16 bases left in between. CDR1 SNHLY and CDR2 FYNNEI come from the germline V gene. The CDR3 DNA follows: TGTGCCAGCATTGGCCCGAGACCCAAGAACACCGGGGAGCTGTTTTTT. Translating gives CASIGPRPKNTGELFF. The entire variable domain, with the rest obtained from reference TRBV2 and TRBJ2-2, is as follows: EPEVTQTPSHQVTQMGQEVILRCVPISNHLYFYWYRQILGQKVEFLVSFYNNEISEKSEIFDDQFSVERPDGSNFTLKIRSTKLEDSAMYFCASIGPRPKNTGELFFGEGSRLTVL.

Here the CDR3 reads CASSKLAVGAGGNTIYF. CDR3 DNA sequence: TGTGCCAGTAGTAAATTGGCGGTGGGGGCTGGAGGAAACACCATATATTTT. This chain uses TRBV19 with TRBJ1-3; D possibly corresponds to TRBD1 (6 bases). V was cut by 4 bases and J by 4 bases, with 20 bases left in between. Germline assignment: CDR1 LNHDA and CDR2 SQIVND (reference sequence). This CDR3 region has 17 residues.

This clone appeared once. The rearrangement joins TRBV6-5 to TRBJ1-5; D not certain. The germline CDR1 and CDR2 sequences are MNHEY and SVGAGI. The length of the CDR3 is 14 residues. Trimming cost V 5 bases and J 3 bases, with 11 bases left between them. The CDR3 loop is CASSVDGYNQPQHF. CDR3 nucleotides: TGTGCCAGCAGTGTCGACGGATACAATCAGCCCCAGCATTTT.

This clone came up a few times. The chain uses TRBV18 and TRBJ1-4; D is undetermined. The CDR3 has 15 amino acids. Germline CDR1 is KGHSH and CDR2 is LQKENI. The ends were cut back, 5 bases at V and 0 bases at J, with 10 bases in the middle. For the CDR3, the DNA is TGTGCCAGCTCAAAGGACTCTTCAACTAATGAAAAACTGTTTTTT. Its translation is CASSKDSSTNEKLFF.

V and J are TRBV19 and TRBJ1-1, with D possibly matching TRBD1 (6 bases). V shed 0 bases and J shed 0 bases, with 11 bases lying between them. The CDR3 consists of 16 residues. From germline, CDR1 is LNHDA and CDR2 SQIVND (reference sequence). CDR3 loop: CASSIDSRQVNTEAFF. In DNA, the CDR3 is TGTGCCAGTAGTATAGATAGCCGACAGGTGAACACTGAAGCTTTCTTT.

A single count supports this clone. This rearrangement joins TRBV5-1 to TRBJ2-5; a weak D match, TRBD2 (8 bases). V lost 1 base and J lost 4, with 17 bases in between. Germline loops: CDR1 SGHRS, CDR2 YFSETQ. The CDR3 consists of 16 residues. The CDR3 spells CASSLTGGGTAETQYF. CDR3 bases: TGCGCCAGCAGCTTGACGGGAGGGGGGACAGCAGAGACCCAGTACTTC.

The gene calls are TRBV9 and TRBJ2-7; either TRBD1 or TRBD2 may fit D (5 bases each). Germline V CDR1 and CDR2: SGDLS, YYNGEE. V was clipped by 0 bases and J by 0 bases, with 13 bases between them. This CDR3 spans 16 amino acids. The CDR3 DNA reads as TGTGCCAGCAGCGTAGCGCAGGGAGCAGGCTCCTACGAGCAGTACTTC. It encodes CASSVAQGAGSYEQYF.

The chain uses TRBV5-1 and TRBJ2-5, with D uncertain. The CDR3 sequence is 16 residues long. V was cut by 0 bases and J by 2 bases, with 14 bases left in between. Germline CDR1 is SGHRS and CDR2 is YFSETQ. As DNA, the CDR3 is TGCGCCAGCAGCTTGGGTATGTTGGGTACTCAAGAGACCCAGTACTTC. The encoded protein is CASSLGMLGTQETQYF.